The T cell receptor (beta chain) under discussion was sequenced for a study of spatial heterogeneity in lung cancer. The CDR3 contains 19 residues. Germline CDR1 is LNHDA and CDR2 is SQIVND (reference sequence). V lost 6 bases and J lost 4; bases outside the gene matches: 20. This clonotype was counted a few times. TCRdb independently ran MiXCR on the 5' RACE reads; one entry per CDR3 protein. The table includes just over 75,000 distinct CDR3 sequences, 7.5% to 9.5% detected once. Time point denoted: sample taken at primary tumor resection. Unsorted tumor, nontumor lung tissue or cryopreserved PBMC supplied the whole RNA.

The chain recombines TRBV19 with TRBJ1-5; 8 nucleotides line up with TRBD1. The sequence was collected from a male donor with early-stage non-small cell lung cancer. The material sequenced was PBMCs, taken at surgery. This chain's CDR3 is CASSPVYGGTGSGNQPQHF. CDR3 sequence (DNA): TGTGCCAGTAGCCCAGTTTATGGGGGGACAGGATCAGGGAATCAGCCCCAGCATTTT.